The T cell receptor beta chain described here comes from a study of blood T cells in healthy people across ages. The wider study: About one barcoded TCR beta cDNA was captured per two T cells.

Study results and limitations: PBMCs that were unsorted prevented a conclusive naive versus antigen-experienced comparison.

The amount of total RNA extracted per sample was at least 5 micrograms. With 5 bases removed from V and 6 bases from J, the gap between germline ends came to 14 bases. This CDR3 spans 14 amino acids. Germline CDR1 reads LNHNV; CDR2 reads YYDKDF (reference sequence). Concerning this clonotype itself: The target antigen is unknown.

Through a sample-barcoded 5' primer and a J-beta primer mix, a second PCR was run for roughly 6 to 12 cycles. TCRdb re-called the 5' RACE reads through MiXCR, storing one row per CDR3 protein. Of approximately 2,000,000 distinct CDR3 sequences in the sample, about two fifths are singletons; the top ten hold more than 20%. Material for sequencing was blood. This chain links TRBV15 with TRBJ2-1; D unclear. The TCR comes from a human donor in good health. The CDR3 spells CATSPLSWSNEQFF. CDR3 sequence (DNA): TGTGCCACCAGCCCCCTCTCATGGAGCAATGAGCAGTTCTTC.